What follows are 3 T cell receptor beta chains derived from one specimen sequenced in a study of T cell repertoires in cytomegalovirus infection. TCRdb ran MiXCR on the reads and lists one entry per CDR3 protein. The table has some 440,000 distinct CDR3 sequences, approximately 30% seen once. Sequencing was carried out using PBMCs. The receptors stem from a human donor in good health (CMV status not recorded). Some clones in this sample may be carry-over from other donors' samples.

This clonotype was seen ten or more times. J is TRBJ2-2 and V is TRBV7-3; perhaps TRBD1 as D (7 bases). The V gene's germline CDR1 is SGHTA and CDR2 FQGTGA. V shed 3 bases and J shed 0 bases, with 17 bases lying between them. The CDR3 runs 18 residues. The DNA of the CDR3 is TGTGCCAGCAGCTTCCGCGGGACAGACCCCTCGAACACCGGGGAGCTGTTTTTT. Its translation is CASSFRGTDPSNTGELFF.

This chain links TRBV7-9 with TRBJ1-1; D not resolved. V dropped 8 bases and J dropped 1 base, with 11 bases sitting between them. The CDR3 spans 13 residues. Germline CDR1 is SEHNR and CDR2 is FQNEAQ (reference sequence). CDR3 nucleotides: TGTGCCAGCCTCAGAAAACCGAACACTGAAGCTTTCTTT. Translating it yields CASLRKPNTEAFF.

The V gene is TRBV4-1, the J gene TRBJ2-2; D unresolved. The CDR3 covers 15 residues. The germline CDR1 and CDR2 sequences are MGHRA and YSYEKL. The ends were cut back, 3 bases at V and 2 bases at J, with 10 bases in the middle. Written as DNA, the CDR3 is TGCGCCAGCAGCCATATCCTGGGAAACACCGGGGAGCTGTTTTTT. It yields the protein CASSHILGNTGELFF.